Listed here are 24 T cell receptor beta chains from one sample, sequenced in a study of cytomegalovirus exposure and HLA in healthy donors. Researchers ran the PCR with 60 Vbeta and 13 Jbeta primers. TCRdb keeps only in-frame clones here, not all; method: immunoSEQ multiplex PCR. Here the sample spans 150,000 to 200,000 clones, approximately 84% being singletons. Source material: PBMCs. These receptors all stem from a girl under 18 in good health and CMV-seropositive.

This chain joins TRBV4-1 and TRBJ1-4; TRBD1 is a possible D gene (5 bases). Trimming took 0 bases from V and 7 from J, leaving 12 bases between them. The CDR3 contains 15 residues. CDR1 and CDR2 from the germline V gene are MGHRA and YSYEKL. The CDR3 DNA reads TGCGCCAGCAGCCAAGATGGGGGGGGTTTTGAAAAACTGTTTTTT. This codes for CASSQDGGGFEKLFF.

Here the CDR3 reads CASSYSGGDYNEQFF. CDR3 sequence (DNA): TGTGCCAGTAGTTATAGCGGGGGGGACTACAATGAGCAGTTCTTC. The chain employs TRBV19 and TRBJ2-1, with TRBD2 matching over 11 bases. The CDR3 has 15 residues. Losses at the gene ends were 5 bases for V and 3 bases for J; bases not matched to a gene: 3. Germline assignment: CDR1 LNHDA and CDR2 SQIVND (reference sequence).

J is TRBJ1-1 and V is TRBV27, with D unclear. Germline CDR1 and CDR2: MNHEY and SMNVEV (reference sequence). With 0 bases removed from V and 0 bases from J, the gap between germline ends came to 17 bases. This CDR3 is built from 18 residues. The DNA for the CDR3 is TGTGCCAGCAGTTTATCGGTCGGAGGCGTAGGGATGAACACTGAAGCTTTCTTT. Translating gives CASSLSVGGVGMNTEAFF.

The V call is TRBV7-2, the J call TRBJ2-1; TRBD1 agrees at 10 bases. The germline V gene has CDR1 SGHTA and CDR2 FQGNSA. With 3 bases clipped from V and 9 bases from J, the junction kept 11 bases outside the gene matches. CDR3 length equals 16 residues. The CDR3 sequence: CASSLSRQGAQGEQFF. CDR3 in DNA: TGTGCCAGCAGCTTGTCCCGACAGGGGGCGCAGGGTGAGCAGTTCTTC.

The J gene is TRBJ2-7, the V gene TRBV6-5; D possibly corresponds to TRBD1 (6 bases). The V end was cut by 4 bases, the J end by 7 bases, with 11 bases between. Looked up from germline, CDR1 is MNHEY and CDR2 is SVGAGI. This CDR3 comprises 12 residues. CDR3 nucleotide sequence: TGTGCCAGCAGTTCATTCAGGGGTGAGCAGTACTTC. Translating gives CASSSFRGEQYF.

J is TRBJ1-1 and V is TRBV9; perhaps TRBD1 as D (5 bases). The CDR3 is made up of 14 amino acids. Germline assignment: CDR1 SGDLS and CDR2 YYNGEE. V lost 3 bases to trimming and J lost 6 bases, with 15 bases between them. CDR3 loop: CASSASGGDAEAFF. For the CDR3, the DNA is TGTGCCAGCAGCGCCTCCGGGGGGGACGCTGAAGCTTTCTTT.

The V gene is TRBV2, the J gene TRBJ1-1; D is perhaps TRBD1 (5 bases). This CDR3 has 14 amino acids. Germline loops: CDR1 SNHLY, CDR2 FYNNEI. V dropped 7 bases and J dropped 4 bases, with 16 bases sitting between them. CDR3 region: CASISLAGGTEAFF. The CDR3 nucleotides are TGTGCCAGCATTTCTCTAGCCGGGGGCACTGAAGCTTTCTTT.

The genes are TRBV9 and TRBJ2-3; D is possibly TRBD2 (6 bases). Germline CDR1 and CDR2: SGDLS and YYNGEE. V was pared by 2 bases and J by 5 bases, with 18 bases between. The CDR3 totals 16 residues. In DNA form, the CDR3 reads TGTGCCAGCAGCGTTTCCGGGACTTCCTCCGTAGATACGCAGTATTTT. It encodes CASSVSGTSSVDTQYF.

This clone was seen once. The chain combines TRBV6-5 with TRBJ1-1, with D perhaps TRBD1 (6 bases). V dropped 0 bases and J dropped 1 base, with 12 bases sitting between them. Germline V gene data show CDR1 as MNHEY and CDR2 as SVGAGI. The CDR3 is 16 residues long. The CDR3 here is CASSYSGYRANTEAFF. The CDR3 bases are TGTGCCAGCAGTTACTCTGGGTACAGGGCGAACACTGAAGCTTTCTTT.

V and J are TRBV6-5 and TRBJ1-5; tentatively, D is TRBD1 (6 bases). CDR1 is MNHEY and CDR2 is SVGAGI in the germline V gene. This CDR3 is built from 13 residues. V gave up 6 bases and J gave up 3 bases, with 9 bases separating them. The CDR3 spells CASSRQANQPQHF. The CDR3 DNA follows: TGTGCCAGCAGCCGACAGGCCAATCAGCCCCAGCATTTT.

The genes are TRBV7-9 and TRBJ1-1; TRBD1 matches 7 bases. The CDR3 runs 11 residues. CDR1 and CDR2 from the germline V gene are SEHNR and FQNEAQ (reference sequence). Germline trimming cut 5 bases from V and 11 bases from J; bases unmatched to any gene: 5. The CDR3 protein is CASSPGQKAFF. Written as DNA, the CDR3 is TGTGCCAGCAGCCCGGGACAGAAGGCTTTCTTT.

J is TRBJ1-1 and V is TRBV27; tentatively, D is TRBD1 (6 bases). Germline assignment: CDR1 MNHEY and CDR2 SMNVEV (reference sequence). This CDR3 has 16 amino acids. Trimming took off 4 bases at V and 4 bases at J, with 19 bases between the two ends. CDR3 DNA: TGTGCCAGCAGTTGGCGAATCAGGGGATCGGCCACTGAAGCTTTCTTT. It is translated as CASSWRIRGSATEAFF.

The CDR3 sequence is CASSLGTVNEQFF. The CDR3 nucleotides are TGTGCCAGCAGTTTGGGGACAGTCAATGAGCAGTTCTTC. This rearrangement joins TRBV2 to TRBJ2-1; TRBD1 matches at 7 bases. Germline-derived CDR1 and CDR2 are SNHLY and FYNNEI. This CDR3 has 13 residues. V dropped 5 bases and J dropped 6; count of bases not matched to a gene: 4.

The chain combines TRBV10-3 with TRBJ1-1; D is possibly TRBD1 (5 bases). The CDR3 totals 13 residues. The germline gives CDR1 ENHRY, CDR2 SYGVKD. V was pared by 9 bases and J by 3 bases, with 14 bases between. The CDR3 sequence: CAIQAGVHTEAFF. The CDR3 bases are TGTGCCATACAGGCGGGGGTCCACACTGAAGCTTTCTTT.

V gene TRBV9 combines with J gene TRBJ1-2; D perhaps matches TRBD1 (6 bases). V lost 7 bases, J lost 5 bases, and 18 bases lay in between. Germline V CDR1 and CDR2: SGDLS, YYNGEE. The CDR3 covers 14 residues. CDR3 region: CASGPTGGRYGYTF. CDR3 DNA sequence: TGTGCCAGCGGTCCAACGGGGGGCCGTTATGGCTACACCTTC.

V is TRBV7-9 and J is TRBJ2-7; 10 bases line up with TRBD2. In germline, CDR1 is SEHNR, CDR2 FQNEAQ (reference sequence). Trimming took 1 base from V and 0 from J; bases not matched to a gene: 6. The CDR3 length is 17 residues. CDR3 loop: CASSLGRLAGDSYEQYF. In nucleotides, the CDR3 is TGTGCCAGCAGCTTAGGTCGACTAGCGGGCGACTCCTACGAGCAGTACTTC.

The chain links TRBV7-6 to TRBJ1-4; no definite D call. V was clipped by 5 bases and J by 8 bases, with 18 bases between them. This CDR3 has 15 residues. Germline CDR1 reads SGHVS; CDR2 reads FNYEAQ. The CDR3, as DNA: TGTGCCAGCAGCGGAGGTGGCTGGGGAGGGGAAAAACTGTTTTTT. It specifies CASSGGGWGGEKLFF.

In this sample, this clone turned up once. V gene TRBV5-4 combines with J gene TRBJ1-2; 8 positions agree with TRBD1. V gave up 4 bases and J gave up 11 bases; unmatched junction bases: 13. This CDR3 has 14 residues. Germline CDR1 and CDR2: SGHNT and YYREEE (reference sequence). This chain's CDR3 is CASSPWTGQFLYTF. Written as DNA, the CDR3 is TGTGCCAGCAGCCCATGGACAGGGCAGTTCTTGTACACCTTC. Full variable domain (remainder filled in from reference TRBV5-4 and TRBJ1-2): ETGVTQSPTHLIKTRGQQVTLRCSSQSGHNTVSWYQQALGQGPQFIFQYYREEENGRGNFPPRFSGLQFPNYSSELNVNALELDDSALYLCASSPWTGQFLYTFGSGTRLTVV.

This chain joins TRBV6-5 and TRBJ1-1, with D unresolved. The CDR3 runs to 16 residues. Germline V lookup: CDR1 MNHEY, CDR2 SVGAGI. V gave up 0 bases and J gave up 5 bases, with 16 bases separating them. The CDR3 DNA sequence: TGTGCCAGCAGTTACTCGATCGGAGGGTTAGGAACTGAAGCTTTCTTT. This encodes CASSYSIGGLGTEAFF.

On this clone: Other DNA sequences in this specimen translate into the identical CDR3. The chain uses TRBV7-9 and TRBJ1-5; possible D gene TRBD1, 5 bases. Germline V gene sequence: CDR1 SEHNR, CDR2 FQNEAQ (reference sequence). V lost 3 bases to trimming and J lost 5 bases, with 8 bases between them. The CDR3 spans 13 residues. CDR3 in amino acids: CASSLGGDQPQHF. In nucleotides, the CDR3 is TGTGCCAGCAGCTTGGGGGGGGATCAGCCCCAGCATTTT. The variable domain in full, with the rest retrieved from reference TRBV7-9 and TRBJ1-5, is DTGVSQNPRHKITKRGQNVTFRCDPISEHNRLYWYRQTLGQGPEFLTYFQNEAQLEKSRLLSDRFSAERPKGSFSTLEIQRTEQGDSAMYLCASSLGGDQPQHFGDGTRLSIL.

The rearrangement links TRBV18 to TRBJ2-7; the match to TRBD1 covers 8 bases. Germline V gene data show CDR1 as KGHSH and CDR2 as LQKENI. There are 12 residues in the CDR3. Trimming took 8 bases from V and 4 from J; bases not matched to a gene: 4. CDR3 sequence (DNA): TGTGCCAGCGGACAGGGCAGGTACGAGCAGTACTTC. It specifies CASGQGRYEQYF.

This sequence joins TRBV5-1 and TRBJ1-5, with 7 bases identical to TRBD1. Germline V gene data show CDR1 as SGHRS and CDR2 as YFSETQ. After removal of 6 bases from V and 4 bases from J, the junction contained 16 bases not matched to a gene. The CDR3 is 17 amino acids. The CDR3 reads CASTSRDSIFVNQPQHF. CDR3 DNA sequence: TGCGCCAGCACCTCCCGGGACAGCATTTTCGTTAATCAGCCCCAGCATTTT.

The genes are TRBV6-1 and TRBJ2-5, with 12 bases fitting TRBD2. CDR1 is MNHNS and CDR2 is SASEGT in the germline V gene. This CDR3 is built from 15 residues. V shed 5 bases and J 2 bases; nucleotides not matched to a gene: 3. CDR3 sequence: CASSKLAGGQETQYF. The DNA of the CDR3 is TGTGCCAGCAGTAAACTAGCGGGGGGACAAGAGACCCAGTACTTC.

V is TRBV19 and J is TRBJ1-1; no firm D call. Germline-derived CDR1 and CDR2 are LNHDA and SQIVND (reference sequence). CDR3 length: 12 residues. The V gene lost 5 bases and the J gene lost 11 bases, with 15 bases spanning the gap. The CDR3 coding sequence is TGTGCCAGTAGTGCGAGCTCGGGTGGGGCTTTCTTT. It translates to CASSASSGGAFF.